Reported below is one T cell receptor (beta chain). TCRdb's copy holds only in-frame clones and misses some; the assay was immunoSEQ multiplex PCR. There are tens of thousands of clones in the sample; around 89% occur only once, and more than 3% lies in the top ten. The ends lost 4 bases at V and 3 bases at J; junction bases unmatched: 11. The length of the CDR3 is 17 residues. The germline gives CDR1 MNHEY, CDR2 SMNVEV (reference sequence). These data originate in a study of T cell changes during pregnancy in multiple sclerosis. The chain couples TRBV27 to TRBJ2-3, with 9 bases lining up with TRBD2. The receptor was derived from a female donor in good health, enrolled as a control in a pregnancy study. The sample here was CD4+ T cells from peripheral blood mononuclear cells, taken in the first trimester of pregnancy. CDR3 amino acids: CASSSGLARRGTDTQYF. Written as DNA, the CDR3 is TGTGCCAGCAGTTCCGGACTAGCGCGGAGGGGAACAGATACGCAGTATTTT.